This T cell receptor beta chain is drawn from a study of T cells in Graves' hyperthyroidism and ophthalmopathy. Study results and limitations: Clonotypes that were expanded in thyroid above 0.001 mostly appeared in blood too.

This clonotype was counted ten times or more. Its antigen is not known. The V gene's germline CDR1 is SEHNR and CDR2 FQNEAQ (reference sequence). The CDR3 is 12 residues long. Trimming shortened V by 5 bases and J by 7 bases, and 6 bases separated the two germline ends. Uncontrolled infection, other autoimmune disease, pregnancy or lactation barred patients from enrollment. Diagnoses used clinical symptoms, serum thyroxine and TRAb, thyroid ultrasound and orbital computed tomography. Regions amplified from RNA transcripts were the TCR beta CDR3 regions. The TCR CDR3 was amplified in a first-round RT-PCR using the HTBI primer set. TCRdb called the multiplex PCR reads again in MiXCR, with one record for every CDR3 protein. This table has some 800,000 distinct CDR3 sequences, 35% to 45% appearing once.

Sequencing was carried out using blood. The TCR comes from a young man with Graves' hyperthyroidism. This rearrangement joins TRBV7-9 to TRBJ1-6; no reliable D call. Here the CDR3 reads CASSHENSPLHF. CDR3 in DNA: TGTGCCAGCAGCCATGAGAATTCACCCCTCCACTTT.